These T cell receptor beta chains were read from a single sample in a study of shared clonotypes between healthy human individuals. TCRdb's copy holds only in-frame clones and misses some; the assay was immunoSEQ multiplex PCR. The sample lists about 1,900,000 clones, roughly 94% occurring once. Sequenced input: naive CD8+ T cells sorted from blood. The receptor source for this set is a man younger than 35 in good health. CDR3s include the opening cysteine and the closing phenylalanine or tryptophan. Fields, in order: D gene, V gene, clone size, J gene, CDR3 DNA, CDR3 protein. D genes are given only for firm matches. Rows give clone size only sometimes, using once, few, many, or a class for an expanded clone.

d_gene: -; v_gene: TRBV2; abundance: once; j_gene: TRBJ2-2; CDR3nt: TGTGCCAGCAGTGAAGTTGGGTGGGCCGGGGAGCTGTTTTTT; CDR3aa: CASSEVGWAGELFF
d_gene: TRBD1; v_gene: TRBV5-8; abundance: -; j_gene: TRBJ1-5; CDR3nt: TGTGCCAGCAGCTTCGCAGGGGGGTATCAGCCCCAGCATTTT; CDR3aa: CASSFAGGYQPQHF
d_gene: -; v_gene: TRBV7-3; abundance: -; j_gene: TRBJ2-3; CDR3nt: TGTGCCAGCAGCTTAGGACCATCAGATACGCAGTATTTT; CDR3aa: CASSLGPSDTQYF
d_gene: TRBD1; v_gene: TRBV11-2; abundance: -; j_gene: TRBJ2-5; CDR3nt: TGTGCCAGCGTGGGACAGGGGAAAGAAGAGACCCAGTACTTC; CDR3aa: CASVGQGKEETQYF
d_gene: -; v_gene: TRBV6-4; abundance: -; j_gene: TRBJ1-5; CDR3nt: TGTGCCAGCAGTGACTGTAGCCGTAAAGGCAATCAGCCCCAGCATTTT; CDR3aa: CASSDCSRKGNQPQHF
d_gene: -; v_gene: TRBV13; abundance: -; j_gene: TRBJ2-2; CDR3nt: TGTGCCAGCAGCCTCAGCACCGGGGAGCTGTTTTTT; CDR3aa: CASSLSTGELFF
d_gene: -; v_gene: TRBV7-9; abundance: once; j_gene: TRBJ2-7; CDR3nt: TGTGCCAGCAGCCCCCCCGTCAGATACTACGAGCAGTACTTC; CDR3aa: CASSPPVRYYEQYF
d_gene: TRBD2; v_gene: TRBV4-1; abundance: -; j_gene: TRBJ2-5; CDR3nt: TGCGCCAGCAGCCAGGGACTAGCGGAGACCCAGTACTTC; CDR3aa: CASSQGLAETQYF
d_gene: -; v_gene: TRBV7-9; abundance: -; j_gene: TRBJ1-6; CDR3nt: TGTGCCAGCGGCTGGTTTGATTCACCCCTCCACTTT; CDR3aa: CASGWFDSPLHF
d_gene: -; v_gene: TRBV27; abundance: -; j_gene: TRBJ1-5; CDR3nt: TGTGCCAGCAGTTTATCGATCCGGGGTCAGCCCCAGCATTTT; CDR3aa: CASSLSIRGQPQHF
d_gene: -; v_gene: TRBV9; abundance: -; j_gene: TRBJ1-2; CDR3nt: TGTGCCAGCAGCGATGGGGACCGCTACTATGGCTACACCTTC; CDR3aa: CASSDGDRYYGYTF
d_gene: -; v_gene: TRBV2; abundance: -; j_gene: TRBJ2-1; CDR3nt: TGTGCCAGCAGCGCTCTACCCGGACTCTCCGACTACAATGAGCAGTTCTTC; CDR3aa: CASSALPGLSDYNEQFF
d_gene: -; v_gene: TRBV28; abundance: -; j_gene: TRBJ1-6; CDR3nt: TGTGCCAGCAGCTCGCCCGACACGGTTTATAATTCACCCCTCCACTTT; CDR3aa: CASSSPDTVYNSPLHF
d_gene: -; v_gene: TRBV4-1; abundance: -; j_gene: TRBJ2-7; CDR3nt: TGCGCCAGCAGCCAAGATTCGGGATACGAGCAGTACTTC; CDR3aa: CASSQDSGYEQYF
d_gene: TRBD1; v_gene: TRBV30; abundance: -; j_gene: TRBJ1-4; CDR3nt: TGTGCCTGGAATACAGGGGTGGATGAAAAACTGTTTTTT; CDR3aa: CAWNTGVDEKLFF
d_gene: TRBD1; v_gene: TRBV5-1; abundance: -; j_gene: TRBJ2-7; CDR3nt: TGCGCCAGCAGCCCCCATGACAGGGACTACGAGCAGTACTTC; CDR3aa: CASSPHDRDYEQYF
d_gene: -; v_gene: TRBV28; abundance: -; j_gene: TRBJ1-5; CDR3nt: TGTGCCAGCAGTTTGGGTGAGAATCAGCCCCAGCATTTT; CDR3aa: CASSLGENQPQHF
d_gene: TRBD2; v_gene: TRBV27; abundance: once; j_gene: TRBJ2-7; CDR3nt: TGTGCCAGCAGTTTCCGGGGGGGAGGCTCCTACGAGCAGTACTTC; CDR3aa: CASSFRGGGSYEQYF